This TCR beta chain came from a study of cytomegalovirus exposure and HLA in healthy donors. 13 Jbeta primers and 60 Vbeta primers were used for the PCR. Assay: immunoSEQ multiplex PCR; the TCRdb copy retains only in-frame clones and omits some. Listed are tens of thousands of clones; roughly 15% falls within the top ten. Note on this clone: Its specificity is not known.

CDR3 size: 13 residues. The germline CDR1 and CDR2 sequences are SGHTA and FQGNSA. V was shortened by 5 bases and J by 6 bases, with 12 bases between the two germline ends. General study results and limits: Prior analysis indicated that the majority of TCR beta V segments exhibited productivity approximately 87% or approximately 30% of the time. CMV antigen specificity of a few CMV-associated chains was confirmed in vitro.

The chain uses TRBV7-2 and TRBJ2-3; TRBD2 might be the D (5 bases). Sequencing was carried out using PBMCs. This sequence originates from a boy between 5 and 17 years old in good health and CMV-seronegative. CDR3: CASSTRKLDTQYF. As DNA, the CDR3 is TGTGCCAGCAGCACTAGGAAACTTGATACGCAGTATTTT.